This entry describes one T cell receptor (beta chain). Clones were sequenced by immunoSEQ multiplex PCR, and TCRdb holds only the in-frame ones, with some missing. The table lists about 270,000 clones, about 90% of them singletons. This sample was taken from a study of blood T cell repertoires in COVID-19. Germline values: CDR1 SNHLY, CDR2 FYNNEI. The ends were cut back, 6 bases at V and 2 bases at J, with 10 bases in the middle. The CDR3 extends over 13 amino acids. The rearrangement links TRBV2 to TRBJ2-5; possibly TRBD2 for D (6 bases). The specimen sequenced was PBMCs or T cells enriched from blood (not recorded which). The receptor was derived from an older woman who had recovered from COVID-19. CDR3 sequence: CASRWDLQETQYF. CDR3 nucleotides: TGTGCCAGCAGGTGGGACTTACAAGAGACCCAGTACTTC.